A selection of T cell receptor beta chains follows, all from one sample in a study of immune heterogeneity within non-small cell lung tumors. TCRdb called the multiplex PCR reads again in MiXCR, with one record for every CDR3 protein. The sample records around 21,000 distinct CDR3 sequences, 25% to 30% being singletons. The sample was lung tumor tissue. These receptors all stem from a man between 40 and 49 years old with non-small cell lung cancer. Each CDR3 is given with its conserved first and last residue. A D gene is named only where the DNA matches it firmly. Part of the rows lack a size; the others show once, few, many or a class for expanded clones.

.	.	TRBV11-2	TRBJ2-7	CASSLDYEKYF	TGTGCCAGCAGCTTGGATTACGAGAAGTACTTC
.	.	TRBV24-1	TRBJ1-1	CATSDRDTEAFF	TGTGCCACCAGTGACAGGGACACTGAAGCTTTCTTT
once	.	TRBV11-3	TRBJ2-1	CAISPYLDEQFF	TGTGCCATCAGCCCCTACCTCGATGAGCAGTTCTTC
.	TRBD1	TRBV5-1	TRBJ2-1	CASSLSAGQGYNEQFF	TGCGCCAGCAGCTTATCCGCGGGACAGGGCTACAATGAGCAGTTCTTC
many	TRBD2	TRBV7-2	TRBJ2-7	CASSSGGTSGSAIQYF	TGTGCCAGCAGCTCAGGCGGGACTAGCGGGAGCGCAATACAGTACTTC
medium-sized	.	TRBV5-1	TRBJ2-3	CASSLARGAGTDTQYF	TGCGCCAGCAGCTTGGCGAGGGGGGCAGGAACAGATACGCAGTATTTT
.	.	TRBV6-1	TRBJ2-2	CASSQPGQNTGELFF	TGTGCCAGCAGTCAGCCGGGACAGAACACCGGGGAGCTGTTTTTT
.	.	TRBV5-1	TRBJ2-4	CASSFDRLAKNIQYF	TGCGCCAGCAGCTTTGACAGGTTAGCCAAAAACATTCAGTACTTC
medium-sized	TRBD1	TRBV24-1	TRBJ2-1	CATSDRTGAYNEQFF	TGTGCCACCAGTGATCGGACAGGGGCCTACAATGAGCAGTTCTTC
few	.	TRBV28	TRBJ2-2	CASSLAGELFF	TGTGCCAGCAGTTTAGCCGGGGAGCTGTTTTTT
.	TRBD1	TRBV3-1	TRBJ1-2	CDSSQGQGGYTF	TGTGACAGCAGCCAGGGACAGGGTGGCTACACCTTC
many	.	TRBV6-2/TRBV6-3	TRBJ2-3	CASSYSQDTQYF	TGTGCCAGCAGTTACTCCCAGGATACGCAGTATTTT
many	.	TRBV12-3/TRBV12-4	TRBJ1-2	CASSPTGGRGYGYTF	TGTGCCAGCAGTCCCACGGGGGGCAGGGGCTATGGCTACACCTTC
many	TRBD2	TRBV6-1	TRBJ2-7	CASSFGLAREQYF	TGTGCCAGCAGTTTCGGACTAGCGAGGGAGCAGTACTTC